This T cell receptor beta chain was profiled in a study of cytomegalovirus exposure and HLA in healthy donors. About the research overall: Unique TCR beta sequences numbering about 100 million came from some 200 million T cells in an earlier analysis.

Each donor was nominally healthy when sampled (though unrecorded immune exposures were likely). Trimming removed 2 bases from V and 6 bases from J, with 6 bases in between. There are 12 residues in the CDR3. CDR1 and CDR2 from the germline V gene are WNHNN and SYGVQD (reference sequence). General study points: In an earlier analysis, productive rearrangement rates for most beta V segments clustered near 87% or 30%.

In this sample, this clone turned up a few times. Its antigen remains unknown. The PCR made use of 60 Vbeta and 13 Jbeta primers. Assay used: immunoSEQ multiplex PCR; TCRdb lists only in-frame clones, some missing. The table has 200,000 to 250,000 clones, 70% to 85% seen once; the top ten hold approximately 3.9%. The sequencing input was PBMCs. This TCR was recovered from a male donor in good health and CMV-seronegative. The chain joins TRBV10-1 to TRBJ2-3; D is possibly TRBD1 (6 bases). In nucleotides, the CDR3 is TGCGCCAGCAGTGAGCAGGGGGATACGCAGTATTTT. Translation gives CASSEQGDTQYF.